The clone carrying this TCR beta chain showed up just a few times. The data derive from a study of T-cell reconstitution after alpha-beta-depleted transplantation in children. Unique molecular identifiers featured in how the TCRbeta library was prepared. TCRdb reprocessed the PCR reads with MiXCR, giving one entry per CDR3 protein. The sample yields hundreds of thousands of distinct CDR3 sequences, 10% seen once. The CDR3 runs 12 residues. Germline loops: CDR1 SQVTM, CDR2 ANQGSEA. Trimming took 5 bases from V and 6 from J, leaving 11 bases between them. The TCR originated in a human donor who donated a stem cell graft to a child with acute myeloid leukemia. Material: PBMCs from the stem cell graft donor, obtained from the stem cell graft. V usage is TRBV29-1 and J usage is TRBJ1-5; unclear D gene. The CDR3 DNA reads TGCAGCGTTTTGAGTCAAGGTCAGCCCCAGCATTTT. This gives the protein CSVLSQGQPQHF.